Below are 12 T cell receptor beta chains sequenced from a single sample in a study of memory CD4+ T cells and cytomegalovirus serostatus. The protocol was immunoSEQ multiplex PCR, while the TCRdb copy is restricted to in-frame clones and leaves out a portion. The table shows about 54,000 clones, with roughly 72% occurring only once. Single viable CD3+CD4+CD8-CD45RO+ cells were sorted as the memory CD4+ T cells. The material sequenced was memory CD4+ T cells from blood. These receptors all come from an adult in good health and CMV-seronegative.

The chain employs TRBV5-1 and TRBJ2-3, with TRBD2 identical over 11 bases. The V gene end was trimmed by 8 bases and the J gene end by 1 base; junction bases not matched to a gene: 9. This CDR3 has 16 residues. From germline, CDR1 is SGHRS and CDR2 YFSETQ. The CDR3 DNA is TGCGCCAGTTCGGCGACTAGCGGGATTGGCACAGATACGCAGTATTTT. Translated, it gives CASSATSGIGTDTQYF.

The chain recombines TRBV5-4 with TRBJ2-2, with 15 bases aligning to TRBD2. CDR3 length: 18 residues. Looked up from germline, CDR1 is SGHNT and CDR2 is YYREEE (reference sequence). The V and J ends lost 0 bases and 6 bases, in that order; junction bases with no gene match: 6. DNA of the CDR3: TGTGCCAGCAGCTTGGCAGGACTAGCGGGAGGGGGCGCCGGGGAGCTGTTTTTT. Translated, it gives CASSLAGLAGGGAGELFF. The full variable domain, with the rest looked up from reference TRBV5-4 and TRBJ2-2, is ETGVTQSPTHLIKTRGQQVTLRCSSQSGHNTVSWYQQALGQGPQFIFQYYREEENGRGNFPPRFSGLQFPNYSSELNVNALELDDSALYLCASSLAGLAGGGAGELFFGEGSRLTVL.

This sequence joins TRBV18 and TRBJ1-6; D remains ambiguous. CDR1 is KGHSH, CDR2 LQKENI, per germline. V lost 6 bases and J 11 bases, leaving 14 bases between the germline ends. The CDR3 has 13 residues. The CDR3 region has the DNA TGTGCCAGCTCTCCGGACCCCCGTCCACCCCTCCACTTT. This gives the protein CASSPDPRPPLHF.

The chain has TRBV28 and TRBJ2-7, with 9 bases matching TRBD2. Germline CDR1 is MDHEN and CDR2 is SYDVKM. The V segment lost 3 bases and the J segment 0 bases; nucleotides outside the gene matches: 9. The CDR3 has 17 amino acids. In nucleotides, the CDR3 is TGTGCCAGCAGTTTCCTGACTAGCGGTGCGAGCTCCTACGAGCAGTACTTC. This encodes CASSFLTSGASSYEQYF.

The genes are TRBV18 and TRBJ2-7; maybe TRBD1 (6 bases). Trimming took off 2 bases at V and 2 bases at J, with 7 bases between the two ends. The CDR3 runs 13 residues. From germline, CDR1 is KGHSH and CDR2 LQKENI. The CDR3 sequence is CASSPNRAYEQYF. The DNA for the CDR3 is TGTGCCAGCTCACCAAACAGGGCCTACGAGCAGTACTTC.

This clone is medium-sized by share. The gene calls are TRBV7-9 and TRBJ1-5, with D hard to call. V lost 9 bases, J lost 6 bases, and 21 bases lay in between. Germline CDR1 SEHNR, CDR2 FQNEAQ (reference sequence). This CDR3 has 15 amino acids. DNA for the CDR3: TGTGCCAGTTCCCGGACTAACGGGGATGGTCAGCCCCAGCATTTT. This encodes CASSRTNGDGQPQHF.

V usage is TRBV6-1 and J usage is TRBJ1-2; D unclear. The length of the CDR3 is 13 residues. Trimming cost V 8 bases and J 0 bases, with 10 bases left between them. From germline, CDR1 is MNHNS and CDR2 SASEGT. CDR3 bases: TGTGCCAGCCGGGGATCAACTAACTATGGCTACACCTTC. Translating it yields CASRGSTNYGYTF.

The rearrangement joins TRBV5-6 to TRBJ2-3; weak D call: TRBD1 (5 bases). The CDR3 loop spans 15 amino acids. Trimming removed 1 base at V and 6 bases at J, with 15 bases between. Germline V CDR1 and CDR2: SGHDT, YYEEEE. The DNA of the CDR3 is TGTGCCAGCAGCTTGACGCAGGGCTTGGGGGATACGCAGTATTTT. Translation gives CASSLTQGLGDTQYF.

The rearrangement links TRBV7-8 to TRBJ1-1, with 7 bases lining up with TRBD1. In germline, CDR1 is SGHVS, CDR2 FQNEAQ. V gave up 6 bases and J gave up 5 bases; unmatched junction bases: 6. The CDR3 is 13 residues long. The CDR3 protein is CASSGQVRTEAFF. In nucleotides, the CDR3 is TGTGCCAGCAGTGGACAGGTGAGGACTGAAGCTTTCTTT.

The chain is built from TRBV27 and TRBJ2-7, with D unresolved. Per germline, CDR1 MNHEY and CDR2 SMNVEV (reference sequence). This CDR3 contains 13 residues. V was clipped by 6 bases and J by 2 bases, with 11 bases between them. This chain's CDR3 is CASRSQNTYEQYF. In DNA form, the CDR3 reads TGTGCCAGCAGGTCCCAGAATACCTACGAGCAGTACTTC.

V is TRBV6-1 and J is TRBJ2-1; 9 bases are a match to TRBD1. The junction had 4 bases not matched to a gene; V was cut back by 6 bases and J by 7 bases. Germline values: CDR1 MNHNS, CDR2 SASEGT. This CDR3 spans 13 amino acids. DNA for the CDR3: TGTGCCAGCAGGAGACAGGGGGAAAATGAGCAGTTCTTC. This encodes CASRRQGENEQFF.

Only a few counts were recorded for this clone. This chain uses TRBV11-2 with TRBJ1-3; the D is unclear. V lost 5 bases to trimming and J lost 3 bases, with 11 bases between them. Germline CDR1 SGHAT, CDR2 FQNNGV. The CDR3 loop spans 14 amino acids. The CDR3 DNA reads as TGTGCCAGCAGCCCACCCGGGATTGGAAACACCATATATTTT. This encodes CASSPPGIGNTIYF.